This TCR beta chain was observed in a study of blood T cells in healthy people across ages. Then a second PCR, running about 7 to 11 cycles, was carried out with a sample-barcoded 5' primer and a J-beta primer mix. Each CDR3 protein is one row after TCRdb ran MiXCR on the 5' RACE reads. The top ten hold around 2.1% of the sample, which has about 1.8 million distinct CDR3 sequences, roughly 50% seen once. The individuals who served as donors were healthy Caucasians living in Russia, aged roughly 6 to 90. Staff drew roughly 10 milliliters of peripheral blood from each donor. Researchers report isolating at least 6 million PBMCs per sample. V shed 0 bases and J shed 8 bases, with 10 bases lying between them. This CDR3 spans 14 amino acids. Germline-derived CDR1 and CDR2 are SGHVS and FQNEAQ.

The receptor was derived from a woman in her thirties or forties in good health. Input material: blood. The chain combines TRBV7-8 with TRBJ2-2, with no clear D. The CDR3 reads CASSLAITSGELFF. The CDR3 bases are TGTGCCAGCAGCTTAGCAATTACCTCGGGGGAGCTGTTTTTT.